This is a list of T cell receptor beta chains from one sample in a study of blood T cell repertoires in COVID-19. Assay: immunoSEQ multiplex PCR; the TCRdb copy retains only in-frame clones and omits some. The sample holds under 150,000 clones, over 75% seen once. Sequencing was done on a sample of peripheral blood. The receptors come from a man between 45 and 60 years old with acute or convalescent COVID-19. The CDR3 runs from the conserved cysteine through the conserved F or W.

V gene: TRBV7-3; CDR3 protein: CASSRQENTEAFF
V gene: TRBV2; CDR3 protein: CASSEDRVADGYTF
V gene: TRBV19; CDR3 protein: CASSVDSFRQPQHF
V gene: TRBV25-1; CDR3 protein: CASSEAGTGGVGYTF
V gene: TRBV19; CDR3 protein: CASMGTGYTGELFF
V gene: TRBV30; CDR3 protein: CAWARDSVEKLFF
V gene: TRBV5-1; CDR3 protein: CASTGGPPGELFF
V gene: TRBV9; CDR3 protein: CASSVGSRVGANYGYTF
V gene: TRBV10-3; CDR3 protein: CAISDWQENAGYTF
V gene: TRBV3-1/TRBV3-2; CDR3 protein: CASSLAGPNGELFF
V gene: TRBV24-1; CDR3 protein: CATSGPTPGEETQYF
V gene: TRBV10-3; CDR3 protein: CAISETGGRTDTQYF
V gene: TRBV9; CDR3 protein: CASSGGKYNSPLHF